The TCR beta chain under discussion was sequenced for a study of PD-1 blockade in classical Hodgkin lymphoma. Study results and caveats: In CD4+ cells, TCR diversity went up significantly by C4D1, but in CD8+ cells it did not.

The patients all showed relapse after autologous stem cell transplantation, while their brentuximab vedotin exposure varied. Trimming pared 1 base from V and 2 bases from J, leaving 7 bases between. Per germline, CDR1 SGHVS and CDR2 FNYEAQ. This CDR3 contains 14 residues. The method was immunoSEQ multiplex PCR; TCRdb's version includes in-frame clones alone and lacks a portion of them. The sample shows 50,000 to 75,000 clones, around 89% of them seen only once. With regard to this clone: The antigen is undetermined.

The sequenced sample was peripheral blood mononuclear cells (PBMCs), obtained at baseline. The chain has TRBV7-6 and TRBJ2-3; no reliable D call. The clonotype comes from a human donor with classical Hodgkin lymphoma. Written as DNA, the CDR3 is TGTGCCAGCAGCTTAGAGGCAGACACAGATACGCAGTATTTT. Its protein product is CASSLEADTDTQYF. Drawing the rest from reference TRBV7-6 and TRBJ2-3, the complete variable domain is GAGVSQSPRYKVTKRGQDVALRCDPISGHVSLYWYRQALGQGPEFLTYFNYEAQQDKSGLPNDRFSAERPEGSISTLTIQRTEQRDSAMYRCASSLEADTDTQYFGPGTRLTVL.